These 25 T cell receptor beta chains were sequenced from one sample in a study of spatial heterogeneity in lung cancer. The sample's time point: sample taken at primary tumor resection. TCRdb passed the 5' RACE reads through MiXCR, listing each CDR3 protein once. The data hold 50,000 to 75,000 distinct CDR3 sequences, with about 6.6% observed a single time. Sequenced material: PBMCs, taken at surgery. Receptor source: a female donor with early-stage non-small cell lung cancer.

This clonotype was counted many times. The J gene is TRBJ1-4, the V gene TRBV25-1; D gene uncertain. Deletions cut 1 base from V and 7 bases from J, with 4 bases between. Germline V lookup: CDR1 MGHDK, CDR2 SYGVNS. The CDR3 extends over 12 amino acids. This CDR3 is CASSEWGEKLFF. The CDR3 nucleotides read TGTGCCAGCAGTGAATGGGGTGAAAAACTGTTTTTT.

This clonotype was recorded many times. The CDR3 region is CASSLVGSGQETQYF. As DNA, the CDR3 is TGTGCCAGCAGCTTAGTAGGTTCCGGCCAAGAGACCCAGTACTTC. This chain connects TRBV7-7 to TRBJ2-5; no reliable D call. This CDR3 contains 15 residues. Germline assignment: CDR1 SSHAT and CDR2 FNYEAQ (reference sequence). Trimming took off 1 base at V and 1 base at J, with 10 bases between the two ends.

The CDR3 is CASSTPGTGVSDTQYF. CDR3 in DNA: TGTGCCAGCAGTACCCCCGGGACAGGGGTTTCAGATACGCAGTATTTT. This chain uses TRBV28 with TRBJ2-3, with TRBD1 identical over 10 bases. This CDR3 comprises 16 residues. The V segment lost 5 bases and the J segment 4 bases; nucleotides outside the gene matches: 9. Germline V gene data show CDR1 as MDHEN and CDR2 as SYDVKM. Based on the CDR3 plus reference TRBV28 and TRBJ2-3, the full variable domain is DVKVTQSSRYLVKRTGEKVFLECVQDMDHENMFWYRQDPGLGLRLIYFSYDVKMKEKGDIPEGYSVSREKKERFSLILESASTNQTSMYLCASSTPGTGVSDTQYFGPGTRLTVL.

The sample holds many counts of this clonotype. The rearrangement joins TRBV9 to TRBJ2-7, with TRBD1 identical over 9 bases. The germline gives CDR1 SGDLS, CDR2 YYNGEE. V trimming: 4 bases; J trimming: 3 bases; junction bases outside the gene matches: 8. The CDR3 loop spans 15 amino acids. The CDR3 loop is CASSPPGTGNYEQYF. The DNA of the CDR3 is TGTGCCAGCAGCCCCCCCGGGACAGGGAACTACGAGCAGTACTTC.

The sample holds many counts of this clonotype. This chain links TRBV29-1 with TRBJ1-5, with D maybe TRBD1 (5 bases). This CDR3 has 13 residues. Germline assignment: CDR1 SQVTM and CDR2 ANQGSEA. The V end lost 6 bases, the J end lost 0 bases, and 9 bases lay between the germline ends. The CDR3 DNA sequence: TGCAGCGTAGCCAGGGATAGCAATCAGCCCCAGCATTTT. Protein product: CSVARDSNQPQHF.

This clonotype appeared a few times. This chain connects TRBV7-2 to TRBJ2-3, with D perhaps assigned TRBD1 or TRBD2 (6 bases each). Trimming pared 3 bases from V and 0 bases from J, leaving 10 bases between. The CDR3 contains 15 residues. Germline CDR1 reads SGHTA; CDR2 reads FQGNSA. As DNA, the CDR3 is TGTGCCAGCAGCTTCCGGGGGCCCAGCACAGATACGCAGTATTTT. Amino acid sequence: CASSFRGPSTDTQYF.

Ten or more counts support this clonotype. The chain couples TRBV9 to TRBJ2-3; 12 bases are a match to TRBD2. The CDR3 extends over 16 amino acids. With 4 bases clipped from V and 6 bases from J, the junction kept 9 bases outside the gene matches. Germline V gene data show CDR1 as SGDLS and CDR2 as YYNGEE. The CDR3 DNA reads TGTGCCAGCAGCACCCTAGCGGGAGGGTTAGCGGATACGCAGTATTTT. This translates into CASSTLAGGLADTQYF.

To note about this clonotype: A read error is possible here, since a much larger clone lies one base away. V usage is TRBV24-1 and J usage is TRBJ2-1, with 9 bases lining up with TRBD2. The DNA end lines up better with TRBJ2-7; the J call may be wrong. Germline loops: CDR1 KGHDR, CDR2 SFDVKD. The CDR3 consists of 13 residues. In nucleotides, the CDR3 is TGTGCCATCTTAGCGGGAGAAACGAATGAGCAGTACTTC. This sequence encodes CAILAGETNEQYF.

V usage is TRBV27 and J usage is TRBJ1-5; perhaps TRBD1 as D (6 bases). V lost 6 bases and J lost 0, with 21 bases in between. Germline V gene lookup returns CDR1 MNHEY and CDR2 SMNVEV (reference sequence). This CDR3 contains 18 residues. The CDR3 here is CASRGQGIPPYSNQPQHF. The CDR3 DNA follows: TGTGCCAGCAGGGGCCAGGGGATACCCCCTTATAGCAATCAGCCCCAGCATTTT.

This clonotype was seen many times. The chain has TRBV5-1 and TRBJ1-1, with D perhaps TRBD1 (5 bases). V was pared by 4 bases and J by 1 base, with 14 bases between. The CDR3 consists of 15 residues. Germline V gene sequence: CDR1 SGHRS, CDR2 YFSETQ. The CDR3 reads CASSPLRQSNTEAFF. The CDR3 DNA is TGCGCCAGCAGCCCATTACGACAGTCGAACACTGAAGCTTTCTTT.

This clonotype was detected ten times or more. Mismatch with germline at one junction end may stem from a read error. The V gene is TRBV7-2, the J gene TRBJ2-7, with 10 bases identical to TRBD2. The CDR3 is 13 amino acids. Germline CDR1 SGHTA, CDR2 FQGNSA. The CDR3 sequence: CASSSLRTSGGMF. CDR3 nucleotide sequence: TGTGCCAGCAGCTCACTTCGGACTAGCGGAGGGATGTTC.

This chain joins TRBV5-1 and TRBJ2-1; 8 bases match TRBD2. This CDR3 spans 15 amino acids. Losses at the gene ends were 4 bases for V and 1 base for J; bases not matched to a gene: 4. The germline gives CDR1 SGHRS, CDR2 YFSETQ. CDR3 DNA sequence: TGCGCCAGCAGCGTTAGCGGGATTTCCTACAATGAGCAGTTCTTC. Its protein is CASSVSGISYNEQFF.

This clonotype was observed at least ten times. The chain couples TRBV15 to TRBJ2-2; 8 bases map to TRBD1. Unmatched junction bases numbered 6, after V lost 0 bases and J lost 3 bases. The CDR3 is 17 residues long. Germline V gene sequence: CDR1 LNHNV, CDR2 YYDKDF (reference sequence). The CDR3 DNA sequence: TGTGCCACCAGCAGAGATCCTCAGGGGGCTTACACCGGGGAGCTGTTTTTT. This gives the protein CATSRDPQGAYTGELFF.

This clonotype was recorded at least ten times. The chain joins TRBV7-2 to TRBJ2-3, with 9 bases identical to TRBD2. The germline V gene encodes CDR1 SGHTA and CDR2 FQGNSA. The J segment lost 0 bases and the V segment lost 3 bases, leaving 7 bases of the junction unmatched. The CDR3 has 17 amino acids. CDR3 amino acids: CASSLNSGSYSTDTQYF. Written as DNA, the CDR3 is TGTGCCAGCAGCTTGAATAGCGGGAGCTACAGCACAGATACGCAGTATTTT.

This clonotype appeared many times. The rearrangement links TRBV5-1 to TRBJ2-1, with TRBD1 identical over 7 bases. The ends lost 0 bases at V and 5 bases at J; junction bases unmatched: 5. The CDR3 has 15 residues. Germline lookup yields CDR1 SGHRS and CDR2 YFSETQ. The DNA for the CDR3 is TGCGCCAGCAGCTTGGGACAGGGTCGCCACAATGAGCAGTTCTTC. This translates into CASSLGQGRHNEQFF.

There are a few counts of this clonotype. This sequence joins TRBV20-1 and TRBJ1-6, with D tentatively TRBD1 (5 bases). The CDR3 totals 16 residues. V gave up 5 bases and J gave up 7 bases, with 21 bases separating them. Germline assignment: CDR1 DFQATT and CDR2 SNEGSKA (reference sequence). CDR3 in DNA: TGCAGTGCTCGAATACGCAGGGACGTGTACAATTCACCCCTCCACTTT. This translates into CSARIRRDVYNSPLHF.

The rearrangement links TRBV7-9 to TRBJ2-5; tentative D call: TRBD2 (5 bases). The length of the CDR3 is 14 residues. Germline V gene lookup returns CDR1 SEHNR and CDR2 FQNEAQ (reference sequence). Trimming cost V 5 bases and J 1 base, with 11 bases left between them. Here the CDR3 DNA reads TGTGCCAGCAGCCCGGACTTCCTCCAAGAGACCCAGTACTTC. This codes for CASSPDFLQETQYF.

This clonotype was counted at least ten times. The V call is TRBV11-3, the J call TRBJ2-1; 7 nucleotides line up with TRBD2. From germline, CDR1 is SGHNT and CDR2 YENEEA. With V trimmed by 5 bases and J by 6 bases, 10 bases remained unmatched. The CDR3 is 15 amino acids. CDR3 region: CASSPGRERGNEQFF. In DNA form, the CDR3 reads TGTGCCAGCAGCCCAGGGAGGGAGAGGGGCAATGAGCAGTTCTTC.

This clonotype was found many times. J is TRBJ2-1 and V is TRBV28; D is perhaps TRBD1 or TRBD2 (5 bases each). The V gene lost 4 bases and the J gene lost 2 bases, with 12 bases spanning the gap. The CDR3 is 15 amino acids. CDR1 is MDHEN and CDR2 is SYDVKM in the germline V gene. Here the CDR3 DNA reads TGTGCCAGCAGTTACGGGACGCTGGCCTACAATGAGCAGTTCTTC. Protein sequence: CASSYGTLAYNEQFF.

This clonotype has ten or more counts. The chain links TRBV19 to TRBJ2-5; the match to TRBD2 covers 7 bases. Germline V lookup: CDR1 LNHDA, CDR2 SQIVND (reference sequence). Trimming removed 3 bases from V and 5 bases from J; junction bases left unmatched: 6. The CDR3 length is 14 residues. This CDR3 is CASSIGPGGETQYF. In nucleotides, the CDR3 is TGTGCCAGTAGTATCGGCCCGGGAGGTGAGACCCAGTACTTC.

Only a few counts were recorded for this clonotype. This chain links TRBV27 with TRBJ2-1; 11 bases align to TRBD2. The CDR3 is 19 residues long. Germline CDR1 and CDR2: MNHEY and SMNVEV (reference sequence). After removal of 5 bases from V and 0 bases from J, the junction contained 12 bases not matched to a gene. CDR3 residues: CASSPRLAGSTSSYNEQFF. The CDR3 bases are TGTGCCAGCAGTCCGCGACTAGCGGGATCCACCAGCTCCTACAATGAGCAGTTCTTC.

This clonotype was observed a few times. The rearrangement uses TRBV6-1 and TRBJ2-1, with no clear D. CDR3 length: 14 amino acids. V was clipped by 7 bases and J by 0 bases, with 10 bases between them. Germline V gene lookup returns CDR1 MNHNS and CDR2 SASEGT. CDR3 sequence (DNA): TGTGCCAGCACTACCCGGAGCTCCTACAATGAGCAGTTCTTC. Amino acids: CASTTRSSYNEQFF.

The chain is built from TRBV20-1 and TRBJ2-1; 7 bases match TRBD2. V was pared by 2 bases and J by 4 bases, with 8 bases of the junction left unmatched. Germline CDR1 DFQATT, CDR2 SNEGSKA (reference sequence). The CDR3 sequence is 15 residues long. The DNA of the CDR3 is TGCAGTGCTAGACTGTCGGGACTACCTTACAATGAGCAGTTCTTC. Its protein is CSARLSGLPYNEQFF.

Ten or more counts support this clonotype. This chain links TRBV30 with TRBJ2-3, with D unclear. This CDR3 contains 12 residues. Germline V lookup: CDR1 GTSNPN, CDR2 SVGIG (reference sequence). The V end lost 0 bases, the J end lost 6 bases, and 7 bases lay between the germline ends. The CDR3 bases are TGTGCCTGGAGTGTAGGGTCGGATACGCAGTATTTT. Translating it yields CAWSVGSDTQYF. Complete variable domain (other parts from reference TRBV30 and TRBJ2-3): SQTIHQWPATLVQPVGSPLSLECTVEGTSNPNLYWYRQAAGRGLQLLFYSVGIGQISSEVPQNLSASRPQDRQFILSSKKLLLSDSGFYLCAWSVGSDTQYFGPGTRLTVL.

There are a few counts of this clonotype. The J gene is TRBJ1-6, the V gene TRBV7-3, with D possibly being TRBD1 (6 bases). The CDR3 covers 12 residues. V was pared by 8 bases and J by 13 bases, with 15 bases between. Germline V CDR1 and CDR2: SGHTA, FQGTGA. The CDR3 here is CASPEGGSPLHF. CDR3 coding DNA: TGTGCCAGCCCAGAGGGGGGATCGCCCCTCCACTTT.